This TCR beta chain derives from a study of tumor and adjacent non-tumor tissue in lung cancer. Looking at the study overall: Each sample yielded millions of productive TCRbeta reads on average. General study points: In normal lung, the top 100 clones were significantly more dominant than in tumor. Tumor tissue had significantly higher TCR diversity than normal lung.

TCRbeta libraries were built with three rounds of nested PCR, modified from ARM-PCR. Using its own MiXCR run on the multiplex PCR reads, TCRdb lists one record per CDR3 protein. The sample shows roughly 120,000 distinct CDR3 sequences, under 65% of them seen only once. Details on this clonotype: Its antigen is still unknown. This may be a read error, as it is one base from a much larger clone.

Trimming left V 0 bases short and J 7 bases short, with 18 bases between. The CDR3 runs 15 residues. From germline, CDR1 is GTSNPN and CDR2 SVGIG (reference sequence). No cell sorting was done before RNA was extracted from the tissue. More than 3 cm separated this lung sample from the edge of the tumor. Donors were chemotherapy-naive, newly diagnosed lung cancer surgical patients in China, August–late 2014. This sequence was found in a man in his sixties with non-small cell lung cancer. The sample consisted of distant non-tumor lung tissue. The chain couples TRBV30 to TRBJ1-2, with unresolved D. The CDR3: CAWSVTVWVMGGYTF. CDR3 coding DNA: TGTGCCTGGAGTGTAACCGTATGGGTAATGGGTGGCTACACCTTC.